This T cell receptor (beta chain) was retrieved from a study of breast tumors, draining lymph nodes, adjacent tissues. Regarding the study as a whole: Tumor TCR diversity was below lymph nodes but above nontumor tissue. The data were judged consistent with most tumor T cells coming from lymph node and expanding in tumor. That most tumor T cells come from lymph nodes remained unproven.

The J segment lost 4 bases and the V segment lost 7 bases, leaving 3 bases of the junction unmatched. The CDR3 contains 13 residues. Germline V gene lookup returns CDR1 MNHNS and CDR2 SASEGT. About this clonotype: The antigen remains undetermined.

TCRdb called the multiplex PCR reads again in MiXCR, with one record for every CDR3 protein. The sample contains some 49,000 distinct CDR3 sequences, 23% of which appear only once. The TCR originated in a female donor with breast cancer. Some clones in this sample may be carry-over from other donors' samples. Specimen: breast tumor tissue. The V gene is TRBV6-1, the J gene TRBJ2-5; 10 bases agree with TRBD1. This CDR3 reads CASNRDRGETQYF. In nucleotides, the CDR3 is TGTGCCAGCAATAGGGACAGGGGAGAGACCCAGTACTTC.